The clone carrying this TCR beta chain was detected many times. The data were obtained in a study of low-dose radiotherapy and immunotherapy resistance in tumors. For the study at large: At a dose of 200 mg/m2, intravenous cyclophosphamide was given every two weeks, one day before radiation and immunotherapy.

With TRAV- and TRBV-specific primers, first-strand cDNA was made, covering the alpha and beta chains. Over roughly 20 PCR cycles, TCRs were amplified from a constant-region primer and V-primer adapter. Using its own MiXCR run on the reads, TCRdb lists one record per CDR3 protein. Here the sample spans under 75,000 distinct CDR3 sequences, roughly 23% being singletons. V trimming: 2 bases; J trimming: 2 bases; junction bases outside the gene matches: 12. This CDR3 spans 18 amino acids. Germline-derived CDR1 and CDR2 are DFQATT and SNEGSKA (reference sequence). The time point here: after trial treatment. As for treatment: LDRT plus nivolumab, ipilimumab, low-dose cyclophosphamide and aspirin (RACIN trial).

The TCR was taken from a male donor with prostate cancer. The chain links TRBV20-1 to TRBJ2-5; 12 bases are shared with TRBD2. Material: PBMCs, obtained after low-dose radiotherapy plus immunotherapy. The CDR3 loop reads CSARQRLAGARRQETQYF. The CDR3 DNA sequence: TGCAGTGCTAGACAGAGACTAGCGGGGGCCCGGAGACAAGAGACCCAGTACTTC.